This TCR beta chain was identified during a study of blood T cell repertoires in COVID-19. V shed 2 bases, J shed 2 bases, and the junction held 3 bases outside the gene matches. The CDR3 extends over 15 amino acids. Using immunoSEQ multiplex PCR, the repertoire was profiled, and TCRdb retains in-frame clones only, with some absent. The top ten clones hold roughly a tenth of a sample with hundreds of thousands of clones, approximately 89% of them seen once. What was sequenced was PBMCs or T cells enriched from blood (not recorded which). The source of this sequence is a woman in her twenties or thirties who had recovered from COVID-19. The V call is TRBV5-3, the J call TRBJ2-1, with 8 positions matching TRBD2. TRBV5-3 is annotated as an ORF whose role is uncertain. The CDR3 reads CARSFPGLAYNEQFF. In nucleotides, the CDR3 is TGTGCCAGAAGCTTTCCGGGACTAGCCTACAATGAGCAGTTCTTC.